Presented here are 21 T cell receptor beta chains from one specimen sequenced in a study of T cells in localized non-small cell lung cancer. TCRdb keeps only in-frame clones here, not all; method: immunoSEQ multiplex PCR. The sample lists 35,000 to 45,000 clones, roughly four fifths seen once, with 15% to 20% in the top ten. The sequencing here drew on peripheral blood, taken before any cancer treatment. The receptors originated from a male donor at least 60 years old with stage III squamous cell lung carcinoma.

J is TRBJ2-3 and V is TRBV18; tentative D call: TRBD2 (6 bases). The CDR3 is made up of 14 amino acids. V was shortened by 0 bases and J by 4 bases, with 8 bases between the two germline ends. Germline assignment: CDR1 KGHSH and CDR2 LQKENI. The CDR3 nucleotides are TGTGCCAGCTCACCACCGGAGGGCTCAGATACGCAGTATTTT. Its protein product is CASSPPEGSDTQYF.

This clone appeared a few times. This chain uses TRBV11-2 with TRBJ2-7; D is possibly TRBD1 or TRBD2 (7 bases each). CDR1 SGHAT and CDR2 FQNNGV come from the germline V gene. V was cut by 4 bases and J by 1 base, with 14 bases left in between. This CDR3 comprises 15 residues. For the CDR3, the DNA is TGTGCCAGCAGCTCAGGGGGGGGTCGGTCCTACGAGCAGTACTTC. This gives the protein CASSSGGGRSYEQYF. Full variable domain (remainder filled in from reference TRBV11-2 and TRBJ2-7): EAGVAQSPRYKIIEKRQSVAFWCNPISGHATLYWYQQILGQGPKLLIQFQNNGVVDDSQLPKDRFSAERLKGVDSTLKIQPAKLEDSAVYLCASSSGGGRSYEQYFGPGTRLTVT.

V is TRBV9 and J is TRBJ2-7; a weak D match, TRBD1 (6 bases). The CDR3 covers 13 residues. The germline V gene encodes CDR1 SGDLS and CDR2 YYNGEE. Deletions cut 4 bases from V and 4 bases from J, with 12 bases between. Written as DNA, the CDR3 is TGTGCCAGCAGCAAGGCACAGGGATACGAGCAGTACTTC. Translated, it gives CASSKAQGYEQYF.

The chain carries TRBV30 and TRBJ1-5; a possible D gene is TRBD1 (5 bases). Deletions cut 0 bases from V and 5 bases from J, with 11 bases between. Germline values: CDR1 GTSNPN, CDR2 SVGIG (reference sequence). The CDR3 consists of 14 residues. CDR3 region: CAWSVQLGDQPQHF. The CDR3, as DNA: TGTGCCTGGAGTGTACAATTGGGGGATCAGCCCCAGCATTTT.

In its sample, this clone was seen once. The rearrangement uses TRBV6-1 and TRBJ2-1, with a possible D match to TRBD2 (6 bases). CDR1 and CDR2 (germline): MNHNS, SASEGT. Trimming removed 4 bases at V and 6 bases at J, with 16 bases between. The length of the CDR3 is 15 residues. This chain's CDR3 is CASSAGEVRGNEQFF. CDR3 in DNA: TGTGCCAGCAGTGCCGGGGAGGTGAGGGGCAATGAGCAGTTCTTC.

The CDR3 loop reads CAWSDDIRTDTQYF. CDR3 nucleotide sequence: TGTGCCTGGAGTGATGACATACGCACAGATACGCAGTATTTT. This sequence joins TRBV30 and TRBJ2-3; D remains ambiguous. V was shortened by 1 base and J by 1 base, with 9 bases between the two germline ends. This CDR3 is built from 14 residues. Germline-derived CDR1 and CDR2 are GTSNPN and SVGIG (reference sequence).

V usage is TRBV6-1 and J usage is TRBJ2-1; 9 bases match TRBD2. J lost 8 bases, V lost 8 bases, and 10 bases had no gene match. Germline lookup yields CDR1 MNHNS and CDR2 SASEGT. CDR3 length equals 14 residues. CDR3 amino acids: CASGSGGIVDEQFF. The DNA of the CDR3 is TGTGCCAGCGGAAGCGGGGGGATTGTAGATGAGCAGTTCTTC.

V is TRBV4-2 and J is TRBJ1-5; 8 bases are a match to TRBD1. J lost 3 bases, V lost 0 bases, and 10 bases had no gene match. Germline assignment: CDR1 LGHNA and CDR2 YNFKEQ. The CDR3 runs to 18 residues. DNA for the CDR3: TGTGCCAGCAGCCAAGATCAGGCGACAGGGGCCTTCAATCAGCCCCAGCATTTT. This gives the protein CASSQDQATGAFNQPQHF.

The rearrangement links TRBV7-2 to TRBJ2-1; D is unresolved. V lost 1 base and J lost 8, with 9 bases in between. Germline-derived CDR1 and CDR2 are SGHTA and FQGNSA. CDR3 size: 13 residues. The DNA of the CDR3 is TGTGCCAGCAGCTTAGTAGGGTGGGATGAGCAGTTCTTC. It is translated as CASSLVGWDEQFF.

J is TRBJ2-3 and V is TRBV14, with no clear D. Per germline, CDR1 SGHDN and CDR2 FVKESK. Trimming cost V 3 bases and J 2 bases, with 0 bases left between them. The CDR3 extends over 11 amino acids. The CDR3 reads CASSHTDTQYF. DNA of the CDR3: TGTGCCAGCAGCCACACAGATACGCAGTATTTT.

The gene calls are TRBV7-9 and TRBJ1-3; D unclear. V dropped 4 bases and J dropped 2 bases, with 12 bases sitting between them. This CDR3 region has 15 residues. CDR1 and CDR2 (germline): SEHNR, FQNEAQ (reference sequence). The CDR3 sequence is CASSSPGSTGNTIYF. CDR3 in DNA: TGTGCCAGCAGCTCACCGGGATCAACTGGAAACACCATATATTTT.

The chain couples TRBV7-2 to TRBJ1-2, with unresolved D. The CDR3 runs to 14 residues. Trimming took off 1 base at V and 4 bases at J, with 10 bases between the two ends. Germline V gene lookup returns CDR1 SGHTA and CDR2 FQGNSA. This CDR3 reads CASSLVTGLYGYTF. The CDR3 DNA is TGTGCCAGCAGCTTAGTTACCGGCCTCTATGGCTACACCTTC.

This rearrangement joins TRBV6-5 to TRBJ2-4; D remains ambiguous. The CDR3 has 10 residues. The germline gives CDR1 MNHEY, CDR2 SVGAGI. The V end was cut by 0 bases, the J end by 11 bases, with 2 bases between. The CDR3 sequence: CASSYSFQYF. In DNA, the CDR3 is TGTGCCAGCAGTTACTCGTTTCAGTACTTC.

The chain couples TRBV11-2 to TRBJ2-1, with D hard to call. CDR1 and CDR2 from the germline V gene are SGHAT and FQNNGV. The CDR3 loop spans 16 amino acids. V was clipped by 1 base and J by 4 bases, with 14 bases between them. The CDR3 DNA reads TGTGCCAGCAGCTTAGGTAGTAGCAATATTTACAATGAGCAGTTCTTC. Translation gives CASSLGSSNIYNEQFF. The full variable domain, with the rest looked up from reference TRBV11-2 and TRBJ2-1, is EAGVAQSPRYKIIEKRQSVAFWCNPISGHATLYWYQQILGQGPKLLIQFQNNGVVDDSQLPKDRFSAERLKGVDSTLKIQPAKLEDSAVYLCASSLGSSNIYNEQFFGPGTRLTVL.

The chain couples TRBV5-1 to TRBJ1-1, with D unclear. Trimming removed 0 bases from V and 3 bases from J, with 15 bases in between. Germline CDR1 SGHRS, CDR2 YFSETQ. The CDR3 runs to 16 residues. DNA of the CDR3: TGCGCCAGCAGCTTGGCGGGGTTTGGCGGGGACACTGAAGCTTTCTTT. Translated: CASSLAGFGGDTEAFF.

This clone has just one count. The chain uses TRBV30 and TRBJ1-4, with 7 nucleotides matching TRBD1. Germline V gene data show CDR1 as GTSNPN and CDR2 as SVGIG (reference sequence). The CDR3 has 13 amino acids. V shed 3 bases, J shed 3 bases, and the junction held 1 base outside the gene matches. CDR3: CAWSRGANEKLFF. In DNA form, the CDR3 reads TGTGCCTGGAGCAGGGGGGCTAATGAAAAACTGTTTTTT.

The chain uses TRBV7-2 and TRBJ2-2, with D perhaps TRBD2 (5 bases). The V and J ends lost 4 bases and 1 base respectively, with 13 bases between them. This CDR3 has 16 amino acids. Germline CDR1 reads SGHTA; CDR2 reads FQGNSA. CDR3 sequence: CASSSGSGLNTGELFF. The CDR3 coding sequence is TGTGCCAGCAGCTCGGGCTCCGGACTGAACACCGGGGAGCTGTTTTTT.

The CDR3 loop reads CAISEGREDGYTF. CDR3 nucleotides: TGTGCCATCAGTGAGGGGAGGGAGGATGGCTACACCTTC. This chain joins TRBV10-3 and TRBJ1-2, with unresolved D. CDR1 and CDR2 from the germline V gene are ENHRY and SYGVKD. CDR3 length: 13 residues. Trimming took 2 bases from V and 6 from J, leaving 10 bases between them.

V usage is TRBV6-1 and J usage is TRBJ2-7; 7 bases line up with TRBD2. The germline V gene encodes CDR1 MNHNS and CDR2 SASEGT. Trimming cost V 2 bases and J 6 bases; bases outside gene matches: 7. CDR3 length: 14 amino acids. CDR3 sequence (DNA): TGTGCCAGCAGTGAAAGAGGGGAGGGCGGCGAGCAGTACTTC. Translated: CASSERGEGGEQYF.

This clone was seen a handful of times. The V call is TRBV29-1, the J call TRBJ1-2, with 9 bases lining up with TRBD1. Germline trimming cut 5 bases from V and 12 bases from J; bases unmatched to any gene: 10. The germline CDR1 and CDR2 sequences are SQVTM and ANQGSEA. The CDR3 covers 12 residues. The CDR3 sequence is CSVSWDRERDTF. The CDR3 DNA reads as TGCAGCGTTTCTTGGGACAGGGAAAGAGACACCTTC.

The CDR3 sequence is CASSPGSHQPQHF. Here the CDR3 DNA reads TGTGCCAGCAGTCCCGGATCTCATCAGCCCCAGCATTTT. The chain recombines TRBV27 with TRBJ1-5; D is undetermined. The germline CDR1 and CDR2 sequences are MNHEY and SMNVEV (reference sequence). The CDR3 spans 13 residues. Trimming shortened V by 5 bases and J by 5 bases, and 10 bases separated the two germline ends.